The source of this T cell receptor (beta chain) is a study of vaccination and CD4 T cells after COVID-19. Study-level findings and limits: Median SARS-CoV-2-reactive clonotypes rose from about 22 to 38, not significantly.

Treatment specified: approximately 10-day PBMC culture with coronavirus spike peptide pools or control peptides (ViraFEST assay). Trimming cost V 11 bases and J 2 bases, with 16 bases left between them. CDR1 and CDR2 (germline): LNHDA, SQIVND (reference sequence). The length of the CDR3 is 14 residues. The Oncomine TCR Beta short-read assay sequenced DNA from cultured CD4+ T cells. TCRdb re-derived calls from the PCR reads in MiXCR, one entry per CDR3 protein. The data hold approximately 15,000 distinct CDR3 sequences, with less than 70% observed a single time. A note on this clonotype: No antigen is known for it.

This sequence joins TRBV19 and TRBJ1-5; no definite D call. The sequence derives from a human donor who had recovered from COVID-19. The source was CD4+ T cells from blood, cultured in vitro, collected before SARS-CoV-2 vaccination. The CDR3 nucleotides are TGTGCCTCCCGGGCCCGCGGGCGCAATCAGCCCCAGCATTTT. Translating gives CASRARGRNQPQHF.